This T cell receptor beta chain was sequenced for a study of blood T cell repertoires in COVID-19. In the study overall: From the United States, Italy and Spain came samples of acute and convalescent COVID-19. From T cells, B-cell-depleted T cells, or PBMCs came the material, which was cDNA or gDNA.

CDR1 and CDR2 (germline): SGHRS, YFSETQ. Trimming cost V 4 bases and J 0 bases; bases outside gene matches: 5. This CDR3 comprises 15 residues. Per the study methods: Reference gene primer amplification in the assay estimated nucleated cell counts. The data were produced by immunoSEQ multiplex PCR, yet TCRdb's version contains in-frame clones alone and is incomplete. The V and J calls and clone size come from that table; D and trimming were worked out from the DNA. The sample includes fewer than 250,000 clones, around four fifths seen only once; the top ten take 4%. This clonotype was obtained from a man aged 45 to 65 with acute or convalescent COVID-19. Input material: peripheral blood. V is TRBV5-1 and J is TRBJ2-3; 7 bases are a match to TRBD1. The CDR3 reads CASSLGTVSTDTQYF. The CDR3 DNA follows: TGCGCCAGCAGCCTAGGGACAGTTAGCACAGATACGCAGTATTTT.